This T cell receptor beta chain emerged from a study of blood T cell repertoires in COVID-19. On the study more broadly: The United States, Italy and Spain provided the acute and convalescent COVID-19 samples. PBMCs, B-cell-depleted T cells, or T cells provided the cDNA or gDNA that made up the material.

Germline-derived CDR1 and CDR2 are SEHNR and FQNEAQ (reference sequence). The V end lost 1 base, the J end lost 2 bases, and 5 bases lay between the germline ends. The CDR3 length is 13 residues. Grouping used clinical history reported by participants in a survey and questionnaire. Details on this clone: The sample has other DNA sequences that encode this CDR3 too.

Per the study methods: Estimation of nucleated cell counts was performed using reference gene primer amplification. Measured with immunoSEQ multiplex PCR; TCRdb has only the in-frame clones, and not every one. The DNA gave D and trimming, while V, J and clone size come from that table. The repertoire holds 280,000 or so clones, with about 85% as singletons. This chain links TRBV7-9 with TRBJ1-2; D possibly corresponds to TRBD1 (5 bases). Sequenced sample: PBMCs or T cells enriched from blood (not recorded which). The receptor comes from a woman aged 45-65 years who had recovered from COVID-19. CDR3 region: CASSLGQNYGYTF. The DNA for the CDR3 is TGTGCCAGCAGCTTAGGACAGAACTATGGCTACACCTTC.